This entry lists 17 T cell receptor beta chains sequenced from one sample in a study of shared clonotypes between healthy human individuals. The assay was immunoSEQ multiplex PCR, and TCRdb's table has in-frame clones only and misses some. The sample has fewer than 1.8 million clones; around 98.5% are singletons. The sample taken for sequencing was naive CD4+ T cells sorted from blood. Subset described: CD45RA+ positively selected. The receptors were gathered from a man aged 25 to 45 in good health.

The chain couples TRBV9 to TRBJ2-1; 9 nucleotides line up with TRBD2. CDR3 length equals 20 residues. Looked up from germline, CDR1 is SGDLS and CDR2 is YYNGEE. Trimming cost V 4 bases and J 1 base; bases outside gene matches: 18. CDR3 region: CASSPERLKLLAGSYNEQFF. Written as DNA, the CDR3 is TGTGCCAGCAGCCCGGAAAGACTAAAGCTTCTAGCGGGGTCCTACAATGAGCAGTTCTTC.

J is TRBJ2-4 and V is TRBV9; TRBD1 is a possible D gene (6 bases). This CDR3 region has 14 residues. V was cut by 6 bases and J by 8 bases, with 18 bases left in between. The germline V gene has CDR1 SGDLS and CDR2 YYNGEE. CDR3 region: CASTRGHTGDIQYF. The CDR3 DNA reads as TGTGCCAGCACCCGGGGACATACTGGGGACATTCAGTACTTC.

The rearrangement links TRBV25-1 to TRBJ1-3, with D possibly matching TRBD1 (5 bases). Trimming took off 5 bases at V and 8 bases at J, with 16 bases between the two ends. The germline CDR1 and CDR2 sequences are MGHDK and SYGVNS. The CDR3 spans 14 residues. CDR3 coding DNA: TGTGCCAGCAGTCTCTTGGGGGTAGGATACACCATATATTTT. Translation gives CASSLLGVGYTIYF.

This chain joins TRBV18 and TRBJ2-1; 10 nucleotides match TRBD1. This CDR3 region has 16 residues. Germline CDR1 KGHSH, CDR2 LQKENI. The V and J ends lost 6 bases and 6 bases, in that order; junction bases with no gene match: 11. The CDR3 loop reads CASSQLGTGEFNEQFF. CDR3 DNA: TGTGCCAGCTCCCAGCTAGGGACAGGGGAGTTCAATGAGCAGTTCTTC.

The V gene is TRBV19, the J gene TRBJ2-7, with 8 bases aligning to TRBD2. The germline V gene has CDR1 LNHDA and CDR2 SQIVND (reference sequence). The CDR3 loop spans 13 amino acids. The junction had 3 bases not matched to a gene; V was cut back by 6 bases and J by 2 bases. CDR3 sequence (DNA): TGTGCCAGTAGAAATAGCGGGACCTACGAGCAGTACTTC. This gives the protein CASRNSGTYEQYF.

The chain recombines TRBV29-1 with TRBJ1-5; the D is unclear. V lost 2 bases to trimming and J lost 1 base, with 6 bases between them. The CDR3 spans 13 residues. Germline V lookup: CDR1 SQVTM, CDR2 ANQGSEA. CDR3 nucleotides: TGCAGCGTTGAATTTTCAAGCAATCAGCCCCAGCATTTT. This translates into CSVEFSSNQPQHF.

The CDR3 DNA reads as TGTGCCAGCAGCTTGAAAATAGGAGGGGTGAGCACAGATACGCAGTATTTT. This translates into CASSLKIGGVSTDTQYF. This chain connects TRBV5-6 to TRBJ2-3; a possible D gene is TRBD2 (6 bases). The CDR3 length is 17 residues. Trimming stripped 1 base from V and 0 bases from J, with 15 bases between. Per germline, CDR1 SGHDT and CDR2 YYEEEE.

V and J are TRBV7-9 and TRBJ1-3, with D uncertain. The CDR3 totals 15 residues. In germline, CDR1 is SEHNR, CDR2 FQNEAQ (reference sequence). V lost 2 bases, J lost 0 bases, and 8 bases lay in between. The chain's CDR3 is CASSLSGNSGNTIYF. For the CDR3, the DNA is TGTGCCAGCAGCTTATCTGGGAACTCTGGAAACACCATATATTTT.

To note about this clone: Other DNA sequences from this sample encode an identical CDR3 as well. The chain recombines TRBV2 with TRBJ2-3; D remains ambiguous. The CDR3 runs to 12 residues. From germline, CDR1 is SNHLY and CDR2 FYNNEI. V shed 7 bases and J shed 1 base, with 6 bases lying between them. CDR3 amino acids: CASNGGTDTQYF. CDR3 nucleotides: TGTGCCAGCAATGGTGGCACAGATACGCAGTATTTT.

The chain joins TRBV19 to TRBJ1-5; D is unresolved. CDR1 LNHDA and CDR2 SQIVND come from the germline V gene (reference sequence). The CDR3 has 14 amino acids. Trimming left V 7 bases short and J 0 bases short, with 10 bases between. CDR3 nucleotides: TGTGCCAGTAATTTGGTTAGTAGCAATCAGCCCCAGCATTTT. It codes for CASNLVSSNQPQHF.

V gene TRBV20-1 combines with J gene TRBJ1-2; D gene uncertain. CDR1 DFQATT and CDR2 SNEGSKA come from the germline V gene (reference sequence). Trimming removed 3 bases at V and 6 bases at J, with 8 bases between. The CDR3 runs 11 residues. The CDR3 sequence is CSARSLNGYTF. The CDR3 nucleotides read TGCAGTGCTAGGTCACTAAATGGCTACACCTTC.

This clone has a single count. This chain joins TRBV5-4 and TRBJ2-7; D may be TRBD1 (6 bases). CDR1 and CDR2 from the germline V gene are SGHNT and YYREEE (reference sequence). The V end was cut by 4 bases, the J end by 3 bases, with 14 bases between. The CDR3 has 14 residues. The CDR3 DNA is TGTGCCAGCAGCGTGGACAGCTCCTACTACGAGCAGTACTTC. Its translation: CASSVDSSYYEQYF.

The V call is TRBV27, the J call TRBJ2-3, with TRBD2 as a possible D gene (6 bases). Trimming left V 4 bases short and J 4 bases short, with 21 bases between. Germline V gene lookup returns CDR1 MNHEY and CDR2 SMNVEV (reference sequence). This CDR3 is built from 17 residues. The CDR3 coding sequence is TGTGCCAGCAGTTCGACCCGGGACTTTAAAGGGTCAGATACGCAGTATTTT. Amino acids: CASSSTRDFKGSDTQYF.

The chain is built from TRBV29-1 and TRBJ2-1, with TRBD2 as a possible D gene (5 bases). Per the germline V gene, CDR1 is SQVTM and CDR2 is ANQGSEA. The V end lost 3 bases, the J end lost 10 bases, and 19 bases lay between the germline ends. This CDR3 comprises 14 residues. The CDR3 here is CSVEAQPGTGEQFF. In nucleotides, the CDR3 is TGCAGCGTTGAGGCCCAGCCTGGTACGGGGGAGCAGTTCTTC.

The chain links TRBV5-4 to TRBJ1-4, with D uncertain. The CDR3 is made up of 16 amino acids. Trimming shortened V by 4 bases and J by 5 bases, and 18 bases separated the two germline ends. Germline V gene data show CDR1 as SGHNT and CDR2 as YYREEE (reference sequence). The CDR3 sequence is CASSPNPGPINEKLFF. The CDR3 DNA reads TGTGCCAGCAGCCCGAACCCCGGACCGATAAATGAAAAACTGTTTTTT.

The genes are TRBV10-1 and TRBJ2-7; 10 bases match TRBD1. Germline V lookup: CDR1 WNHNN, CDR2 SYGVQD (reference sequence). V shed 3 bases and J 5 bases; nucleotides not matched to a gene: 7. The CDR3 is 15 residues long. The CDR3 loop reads CASSELGTGVNEQYF. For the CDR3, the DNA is TGCGCCAGCAGTGAACTCGGGACAGGGGTCAACGAGCAGTACTTC.

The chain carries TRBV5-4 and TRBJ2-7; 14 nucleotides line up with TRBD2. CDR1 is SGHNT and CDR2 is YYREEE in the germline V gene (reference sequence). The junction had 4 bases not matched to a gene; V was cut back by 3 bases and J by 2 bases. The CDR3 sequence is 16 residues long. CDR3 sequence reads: CASSSKTSGRAYEQYF. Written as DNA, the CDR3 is TGTGCCAGCAGCTCCAAGACTAGCGGGAGGGCCTACGAGCAGTACTTC.